The rows below give T cell receptor beta chains drawn from one sample of a study of T-cell reconstitution after alpha-beta-depleted transplantation in children. TCRdb used MiXCR to reprocess the PCR reads, holding one entry per CDR3 protein. Of hundreds of thousands of distinct CDR3 sequences detected, approximately 15% appear once; the ten largest clones hold around 45%. This sample comprised PBMCs, mostly from graft donor cells, obtained 360 days after TCRalphabeta/CD19-depleted stem cell transplant. The receptors here all came from a male patient aged 2 to 9 who had a stem cell transplant for acute lymphoblastic leukemia, so the T cells may come from the graft donor. The CDR3 runs from the conserved cysteine through the conserved F or W. A D gene is named only where the DNA matches it firmly. Size values are once, few and many counts, or a class for expanded clones, and some rows have none.

size	D	V	J	DNA	CDR3
.	.	TRBV5-1	TRBJ2-7	TGCGCCAGCACGGGGGATTCCTACGAGCAGTACTTC	CASTGDSYEQYF
.	.	TRBV7-6	TRBJ1-6	TGTGCCAGCAGCTTAGCTGGGAGGGAGGATTCACCCCTCCACTTT	CASSLAGREDSPLHF
.	.	TRBV5-1	TRBJ1-1	TGCGCCAGCAGCTCGCTCTGGACGGTGAACACTGAAGCTTTCTTT	CASSSLWTVNTEAFF
few	.	TRBV4-3	TRBJ1-2	TGCGCCAGCAGCTCATACCGGGATCCTTCTGATGGCTACACCTTC	CASSSYRDPSDGYTF
few	.	TRBV10-3	TRBJ1-6	TGTGCCATCAGGGGTTCTAATTCACCCCTCCACTTT	CAIRGSNSPLHF
.	TRBD1	TRBV10-3	TRBJ2-5	TGTGCCATCAGTGATAAGACAGGGGGCGGGGAGACCCAGTACTTC	CAISDKTGGGETQYF
many	TRBD1	TRBV20-1	TRBJ1-2	TGCAGTGCTAGATCCCCAGGGGGAAGCTATGGCTACACCTTC	CSARSPGGSYGYTF
many	.	TRBV6-2/TRBV6-3	TRBJ2-6	TGTGCCAGCAGCAGAGGAGCGGGATCGGACAGTCTTTACTCTGGGGCCAACGTCCTGACTTTC	CASSRGAGSDSLYSGANVLTF
.	.	TRBV29-1	TRBJ2-2	TGCAGCTACCGAGACAGTACGAACACCGGGGAGCTGTTTTTT	CSYRDSTNTGELFF
.	TRBD1	TRBV7-9	TRBJ2-7	TGTGCCACCGCGGGACAGGGGGACCACGAGCAGTACTTC	CATAGQGDHEQYF
few	.	TRBV6-5	TRBJ2-3	TGTGCCAGCAGTTACTCGATTTTGACGGCAGATACGCAGTATTTT	CASSYSILTADTQYF
.	.	TRBV11-1	TRBJ1-1	TGTGCCAGCAGCTCCCGCGGCACTATGTCACAAGTGACAGCTGTCACTGAAGCTTTCTTT	CASSSRGTMSQVTAVTEAFF
.	.	TRBV7-9	TRBJ2-7	TGTGCCAGCAGCTTAGGTCAGGGAATCGAGCAGTACTTC	CASSLGQGIEQYF
few	.	TRBV12-3/TRBV12-4	TRBJ1-5	TGTGCCAGCAGTTTAGTTGCAGGGGGCAATCAGCCCCAGCATTTT	CASSLVAGGNQPQHF
.	TRBD1	TRBV29-1	TRBJ2-7	TGCAGCGCTATGGGGGACAGGGGAACCTACGAGCAGTACTTC	CSAMGDRGTYEQYF
many	.	TRBV12-3/TRBV12-4	TRBJ1-6	TGTGCCAGCAGTTACCAGTCGGCCCCCCTCCACTTT	CASSYQSAPLHF
few	.	TRBV2	TRBJ2-1	TGTGCCAGCAGTGAAGCGCTCGGGTCTAGGGGGAATGAGCAGTTCTTC	CASSEALGSRGNEQFF
few	.	TRBV29-1	TRBJ2-1	TGCAGCGTTGGTGGGCGGTCCTACAATGAGCAGTTCTTC	CSVGGRSYNEQFF
.	.	TRBV3-1	TRBJ1-4	TGTGCCAGCAGCCAAGGCGGGGGGCAGGCTGAAAAACTGTTTTTT	CASSQGGGQAEKLFF
.	.	TRBV19	TRBJ2-3	TGTGCCAGTAGTATAGCCGCGGCAGATACGCAGTATTTT	CASSIAAADTQYF
few	TRBD1	TRBV5-1	TRBJ1-2	TGCGCCAGCAGCGACGGGACAGACTATGGCTACACCTTC	CASSDGTDYGYTF
.	TRBD2	TRBV6-1	TRBJ2-1	TGTGCCAGCGCAACTAGCGGGGGGCCCTACAATGAGCAGTTCTTC	CASATSGGPYNEQFF
.	TRBD1	TRBV20-1	TRBJ1-2	TGCAGTGCTCCGGGACAGGACCTCGGGGGGTATGGCTACACCTTC	CSAPGQDLGGYGYTF
many	.	TRBV4-3	TRBJ2-3	TGCGCCAGCAGCCAAGAGGGAAGGGGGACAGATACGCAGTATTTT	CASSQEGRGTDTQYF
.	TRBD1	TRBV5-1	TRBJ1-3	TGCGCCAGCAGCTTACGGACAGGGGAAGGAAACACCATATATTTT	CASSLRTGEGNTIYF
.	TRBD1	TRBV12-3/TRBV12-4	TRBJ1-1	TGTGCCAGCAGTTTCGGGACAGGGGTTGCTTTCTTT	CASSFGTGVAFF
few	TRBD1	TRBV10-2	TRBJ2-2	TGCGCCAGCAGGGGACCTGACAGGGGGCGAGGCGGGGAGCTGTTTTTT	CASRGPDRGRGGELFF
many	.	TRBV7-2	TRBJ1-1	TGTGCCAGCAGCTTAGTTACCCGGGGGAACACTGAAGCTTTCTTT	CASSLVTRGNTEAFF
many	.	TRBV7-8	TRBJ2-4	TGTGCCAGCAGCTTAGTTCGGGGTGGAGACATTCAGTACTTC	CASSLVRGGDIQYF
.	.	TRBV11-2	TRBJ2-7	TGTGCCAGCAGCTCGACAGGATCCCCCCTGATAGCCTACGAGCAGTACTTC	CASSSTGSPLIAYEQYF
.	TRBD2	TRBV10-1	TRBJ2-3	TGCGCCAGCGCCAGACTAGCGATGGATACGCAGTATTTT	CASARLAMDTQYF
few	.	TRBV12-3/TRBV12-4	TRBJ2-7	TGTGCCAGCAGTTTAGGGTTCGGGACGGAGAGCTACGAGCAGTACTTC	CASSLGFGTESYEQYF
few	TRBD1	TRBV7-6	TRBJ1-4	TGTGCCAGCAGATCTTCGACAGGGGGTAATGAAAAACTGTTTTTT	CASRSSTGGNEKLFF
many	.	TRBV12-3/TRBV12-4	TRBJ2-2	TGTGCCAGCAGCTGGACTTATACGAACACCGGGGAGCTGTTTTTT	CASSWTYTNTGELFF
.	.	TRBV2	TRBJ2-5	TGTGCCAGCAATCTTCCGGCCCGGCTGGAGACCCAGTACTTC	CASNLPARLETQYF
many	.	TRBV20-1	TRBJ1-5	TGCAGTGCTAGAGATGCCGGGGTCGGACAGCCCCAGCATTTT	CSARDAGVGQPQHF
.	.	TRBV4-3	TRBJ2-3	TGCGCCAGCAGCCAAGAACTACAGGGCCCCACAGATACGCAGTATTTT	CASSQELQGPTDTQYF
.	TRBD1	TRBV28	TRBJ2-7	TGTGCCATTTTTCCCGGGACAGGGGGTTTCGAGCAGTACTTC	CAIFPGTGGFEQYF